The T cell receptor (beta chain) under discussion was sequenced for a study of CD8+CD57+ T cells in acquired aplastic anemia. This clonotype was counted ten times or more. Antigen: not known. CD8+CD57+ cell expansion, shown by flow cytometry, had occurred in the patients selected for sequencing. As a group, the patients uniformly had severe acquired aplastic anemia. At blood sampling, none of the patients had yet received therapy. Study findings and constraints: CD8+ Simpson's diversity showed no significant patient-control difference. Patients had around 30 CD8+ CDR3 sequences in common with controls (the shared set).

Trimming took 0 bases from V and 2 from J, leaving 5 bases between them. CDR1 is SGDLS, CDR2 YYNGEE, per germline. This CDR3 comprises 13 residues. Template material for TCR beta VDJ and CDR3 profiling consisted of genomic DNA. Each CDR3 protein gets one entry after TCRdb re-called the reads with MiXCR. Of 300,000 or so distinct CDR3 sequences in the sample, 50% to 65% were seen once. The chain combines TRBV9 with TRBJ1-2; D not certain. The material sequenced was sorted CD4+, CD8+, or CD8+CD57+ T cells (not recorded which) from PBMCs. The receptor comes from a human donor with aplastic anemia. CDR3 nucleotides: TGTGCCAGCAGCGTAGACGAGAACTATGGCTACACCTTC. Amino acids: CASSVDENYGYTF.